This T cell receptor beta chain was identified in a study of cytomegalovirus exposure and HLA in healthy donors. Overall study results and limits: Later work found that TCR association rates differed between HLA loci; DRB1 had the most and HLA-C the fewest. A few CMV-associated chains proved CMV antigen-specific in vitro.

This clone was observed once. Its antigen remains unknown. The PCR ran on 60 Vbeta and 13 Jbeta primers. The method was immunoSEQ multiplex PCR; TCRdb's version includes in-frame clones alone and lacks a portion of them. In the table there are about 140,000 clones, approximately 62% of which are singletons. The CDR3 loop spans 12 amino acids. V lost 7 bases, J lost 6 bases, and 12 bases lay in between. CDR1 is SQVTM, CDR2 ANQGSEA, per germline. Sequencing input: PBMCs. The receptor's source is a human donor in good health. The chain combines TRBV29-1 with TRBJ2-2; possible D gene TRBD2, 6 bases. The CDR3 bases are TGCAGCGGGGGGGAGATCGCCGGGGAGCTGTTTTTT. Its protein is CSGGEIAGELFF.